This T cell receptor beta chain was retrieved from a study of Graves' ophthalmopathy and Graves' hyperthyroidism. This clonotype was detected ten times or more. From germline, CDR1 is DFQATT and CDR2 SNEGSKA (reference sequence). This CDR3 spans 14 amino acids. Deletions cut 2 bases from V and 6 bases from J, with 16 bases between. Amplified TCR beta CDR3 regions were obtained using RNA transcripts as template. First-round RT-PCR with HTBI primers preceded a second-round multiplex PCR. Each CDR3 protein is one row after TCRdb ran MiXCR on the multiplex PCR reads. Of more than 1,000,000 distinct CDR3 sequences listed, about 38% are singletons. People with hyperthyroidism were aged 18 to 65 and newly diagnosed, under 2 months' duration.

J is TRBJ1-1 and V is TRBV20-1, with a tentative D call TRBD1 (5 bases). The receptor was isolated from an adult man with Graves' hyperthyroidism. The sequenced sample was peripheral blood or thyroid tissue (not recorded which). The CDR3, as DNA: TGCAGTGCTAGACCCCAGACAGTTCTCGCTGAAGCTTTCTTT. Its translation is CSARPQTVLAEAFF.